The present entry profiles one T cell receptor (beta chain) with its context. The antigen is undetermined. Generated by immunoSEQ multiplex PCR, the TCRdb table keeps only in-frame clones and is missing some. The repertoire holds tens of thousands of clones, with over 70% as singletons. The entry originates in a study of T cells in localized non-small cell lung cancer. Broader study findings: Overall survival was longer when the density of T cells in the blood was higher. Uninvolved adjacent lung showed the highest T cell clonality, exceeding tumor. Adjacent lung tissue had a median approximately 57 of the top 100 clones found in the tumor.

Between the trimmed V and J ends, which lost 3 bases and 4 bases, there was a span of 6 bases. The CDR3 has 12 amino acids. CDR1 is GTSNPN, CDR2 SVGIG, per germline (reference sequence). The receptor was derived from a man aged 35 to 70 with stage II squamous cell lung carcinoma. Sequenced here: PBMCs, sampled before any cancer treatment. The chain employs TRBV30 and TRBJ2-2; no reliable D call. The CDR3 protein is CAWSRTTGELFF. For the CDR3, the DNA is TGTGCCTGGAGCAGGACCACCGGGGAGCTGTTTTTT. The variable domain in full, with the rest retrieved from reference TRBV30 and TRBJ2-2, is SQTIHQWPATLVQPVGSPLSLECTVEGTSNPNLYWYRQAAGRGLQLLFYSVGIGQISSEVPQNLSASRPQDRQFILSSKKLLLSDSGFYLCAWSRTTGELFFGEGSRLTVL.